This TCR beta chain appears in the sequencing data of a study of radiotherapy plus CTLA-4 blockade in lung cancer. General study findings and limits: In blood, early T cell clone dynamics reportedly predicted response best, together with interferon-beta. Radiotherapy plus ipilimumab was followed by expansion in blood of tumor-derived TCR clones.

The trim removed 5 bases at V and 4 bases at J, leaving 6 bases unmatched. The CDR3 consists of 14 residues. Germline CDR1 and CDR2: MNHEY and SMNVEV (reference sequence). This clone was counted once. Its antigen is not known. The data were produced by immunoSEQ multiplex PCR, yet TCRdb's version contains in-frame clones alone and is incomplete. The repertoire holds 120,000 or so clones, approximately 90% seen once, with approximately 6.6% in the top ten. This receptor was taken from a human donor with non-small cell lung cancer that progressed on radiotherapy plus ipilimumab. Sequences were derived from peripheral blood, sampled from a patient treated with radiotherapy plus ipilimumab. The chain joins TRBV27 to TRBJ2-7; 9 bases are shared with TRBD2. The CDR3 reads CASSPISGSYEQYF. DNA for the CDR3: TGTGCCAGCAGTCCCATTAGCGGGAGTTACGAGCAGTACTTC.